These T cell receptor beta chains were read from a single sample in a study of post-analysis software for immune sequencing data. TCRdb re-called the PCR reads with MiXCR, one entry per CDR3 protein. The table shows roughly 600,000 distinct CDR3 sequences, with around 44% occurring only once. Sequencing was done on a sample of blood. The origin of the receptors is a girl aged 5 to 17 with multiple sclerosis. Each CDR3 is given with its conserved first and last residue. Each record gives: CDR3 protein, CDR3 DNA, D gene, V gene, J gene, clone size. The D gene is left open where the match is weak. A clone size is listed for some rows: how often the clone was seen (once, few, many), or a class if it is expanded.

CASSQQIHKNIQYF	TGTGCCAGCAGCCAACAGATACACAAAAACATTCAGTACTTC	NA	TRBV11-2	TRBJ2-4	few
CASSLLGYDGYTF	TGCGCCAGCAGCTTGTTGGGGTACGATGGCTACACCTTC	NA	TRBV5-1	TRBJ1-2	NA
CASSSLLEEEQFF	TGTGCCAGCAGCTCCCTACTAGAGGAGGAGCAGTTCTTC	NA	TRBV7-2	TRBJ2-1	NA
CASSPTGGEQFF	TGTGCCAGCAGCCCCACAGGGGGCGAGCAGTTCTTC	TRBD1	TRBV7-3	TRBJ2-1	NA
CASSLLAGRQETQYF	TGTGCCAGCAGCTTATTGGCGGGACGGCAAGAGACCCAGTACTTC	NA	TRBV11-2	TRBJ2-5	few
CSAPTFGTGYEQYF	TGCAGTGCCCCCACTTTCGGGACGGGCTACGAGCAGTACTTC	NA	TRBV20-1	TRBJ2-7	NA
CASSGTGVQETQYF	TGTGCCAGCAGCGGGACAGGAGTCCAAGAGACCCAGTACTTC	TRBD1	TRBV6-1	TRBJ2-5	NA
CASSAWTIYNEQFF	TGTGCCAGCAGCGCATGGACAATTTACAATGAGCAGTTCTTC	NA	TRBV13	TRBJ2-1	NA
CASSLKRTSGSLDETQYF	TGTGCCAGCAGCCTCAAACGGACTAGCGGGAGTCTAGACGAGACCCAGTACTTC	TRBD2	TRBV27	TRBJ2-5	NA
CASSLGLRDTQYF	TGTGCCAGCAGCTTAGGTCTCCGAGATACGCAGTATTTT	NA	TRBV11-2	TRBJ2-3	few
CASSATGSNTEAFF	TGTGCCAGCAGTGCCACAGGTTCGAACACTGAAGCTTTCTTT	NA	TRBV12-3/TRBV12-4	TRBJ1-1	NA
CASSLVSVNTEAFF	TGTGCCAGCAGCTTGGTTTCAGTAAACACTGAAGCTTTCTTT	NA	TRBV7-8	TRBJ1-1	few
CASSLVGGTNYGYTF	TGTGCCAGCAGCTTAGTGGGCGGTACTAACTATGGCTACACCTTC	NA	TRBV7-2	TRBJ1-2	NA
CATEQGARHGYTF	TGTGCGACCGAACAGGGTGCGCGCCATGGCTACACCTTC	NA	TRBV12-3/TRBV12-4	TRBJ1-2	few
CASSLGGARDEKLFF	TGTGCCAGCAGCTTAGGGGGGGCGCGTGATGAAAAACTGTTTTTT	NA	TRBV11-2	TRBJ1-4	few
CASSVAGVRGNEQFF	TGTGCCAGCAGCGTAGCGGGAGTTCGTGGCAATGAGCAGTTCTTC	NA	TRBV9	TRBJ2-1	few
CSVVGTDTDTQYF	TGCAGCGTTGTGGGGACGGACACAGATACGCAGTATTTT	NA	TRBV29-1	TRBJ2-3	NA
CSARDLREAGPYEQYF	TGCAGTGCTAGAGATCTTAGAGAAGCGGGCCCCTACGAGCAGTACTTC	NA	TRBV20-1	TRBJ2-7	NA
CASKGGTSGRWAQYF	TGTGCCAGCAAAGGGGGGACTAGCGGGAGGTGGGCCCAGTACTTC	TRBD2	TRBV12-3/TRBV12-4	TRBJ2-5	NA
CAIRTGSETQYF	TGTGCCATCAGGACAGGGTCCGAGACCCAGTACTTC	TRBD1	TRBV10-3	TRBJ2-5	NA
CASSQALTTGGYYEQYF	TGTGCCAGCAGCCAAGCGCTAACGACAGGGGGATATTACGAGCAGTACTTC	TRBD1	TRBV4-2	TRBJ2-7	few
CASSIGQGAGEQYF	TGTGCCAGCAGCATTGGACAGGGGGCGGGCGAGCAGTACTTC	TRBD1	TRBV9	TRBJ2-7	few
CASRFRDRANSPLHF	TGTGCCAGCAGGTTCCGGGACAGGGCCAATTCACCCCTCCACTTT	TRBD1	TRBV12-3/TRBV12-4	TRBJ1-6	NA
CSVDSSGRGTDTQYF	TGCAGCGTTGATTCCAGCGGGAGGGGCACAGATACGCAGTATTTT	TRBD2	TRBV29-1	TRBJ2-3	NA
CASSSAGFSGANVLTF	TGTGCCAGTAGTTCCGCAGGTTTCTCTGGGGCCAACGTCCTGACTTTC	NA	TRBV12-3/TRBV12-4	TRBJ2-6	NA
CSAPSSYRGRLDTQYF	TGCAGTGCTCCTTCTTCTTACAGGGGGCGCTTAGATACGCAGTATTTT	TRBD1	TRBV20-1	TRBJ2-3	NA
CASSPRQEGSEQYF	TGTGCCAGCTCACCACGACAGGAGGGGAGTGAGCAGTACTTC	NA	TRBV18	TRBJ2-7	NA
CASKAYGHEQYF	TGTGCCAGCAAAGCCTACGGCCACGAGCAGTACTTC	NA	TRBV2	TRBJ2-7	NA
CASSLGGLAGYEQYF	TGTGCCAGCAGCTTAGGAGGGCTAGCGGGATACGAGCAGTACTTC	TRBD2	TRBV7-9	TRBJ2-7	NA
CSVEDGLLGSEQYF	TGCAGCGTTGAAGACGGACTACTGGGGAGCGAGCAGTACTTC	NA	TRBV29-1	TRBJ2-7	few
CASSQERGWGQPQHF	TGTGCCAGCAGCCAAGAGAGGGGATGGGGTCAGCCCCAGCATTTT	NA	TRBV4-2	TRBJ1-5	NA
CATSGFSRDEQFF	TGTGCCACCAGTGGTTTCTCAAGGGATGAGCAGTTCTTC	NA	TRBV24-1	TRBJ2-1	few
CASSLSGGQLNTEAFF	TGTGCCAGCAGTTTAAGTGGGGGTCAGTTGAACACTGAAGCTTTCTTT	NA	TRBV6-5	TRBJ1-1	NA
CSVESGTPYGYTF	TGCAGCGTTGAGTCCGGGACACCCTATGGCTACACCTTC	NA	TRBV29-1	TRBJ1-2	NA
CASSLRFERAYETQYF	TGTGCCAGCAGTTTGAGATTCGAGAGGGCCTATGAGACCCAGTACTTC	NA	TRBV12-3/TRBV12-4	TRBJ2-5	NA
CAFRGLGVQFF	TGTGCCTTCCGGGGCCTCGGCGTGCAGTTCTTC	NA	TRBV30	TRBJ2-1	NA
CSAQGQGTSDGYEQYF	TGCAGCGCCCAGGGACAGGGGACCTCCGACGGGTACGAGCAGTACTTC	TRBD1	TRBV29-1	TRBJ2-7	few
CSASEWQGSYEQYF	TGCAGTGCTAGTGAGTGGCAGGGGTCCTACGAGCAGTACTTC	NA	TRBV20-1	TRBJ2-7	once
CASRPSGANYEQYF	TGTGCCAGCAGACCCTCCGGGGCTAACTACGAGCAGTACTTC	NA	TRBV6-5	TRBJ2-7	few
CASSLTRDIVYNEQFF	TGCGCCAGCAGCTTGACACGGGACATAGTATACAATGAGCAGTTCTTC	NA	TRBV5-1	TRBJ2-1	NA
CSVEGGGRSYNEQFF	TGCAGCGTTGAAGGGGGCGGGCGTAGCTACAATGAGCAGTTCTTC	NA	TRBV29-1	TRBJ2-1	NA
CSVELKLNTEAFF	TGCAGCGTTGAATTGAAGCTTAACACTGAAGCTTTCTTT	NA	TRBV29-1	TRBJ1-1	NA
CSARDTEGGYGYTF	TGCAGTGCTAGAGATACGGAGGGAGGCTATGGCTACACCTTC	NA	TRBV20-1	TRBJ1-2	NA
CASSLGQVRADTQYF	TGCGCCAGCAGCCTTGGACAGGTCCGAGCAGATACGCAGTATTTT	TRBD1	TRBV4-1	TRBJ2-3	few
CASSEPTGILFYNEQFF	TGCGCCAGCAGTGAGCCGACCGGGATCCTTTTCTACAATGAGCAGTTCTTC	NA	TRBV10-2	TRBJ2-1	few
CASSARNGGNTEAFF	TGTGCCAGCAGTGCGCGCAATGGAGGGAACACTGAAGCTTTCTTT	NA	TRBV2	TRBJ1-1	few
CASSSPGTDTDTQYF	TGTGCCAGCAGTTCGCCGGGGACCGACACAGATACGCAGTATTTT	NA	TRBV6-5	TRBJ2-3	NA
CASSPGQINYGYTF	TGTGCCAGCAGTCCGGGACAAATTAACTATGGCTACACCTTC	NA	TRBV6-6	TRBJ1-2	few
CASSVTPVEPQHF	TGTGCCAGCAGCGTAACCCCTGTCGAACCCCAGCATTTT	NA	TRBV9	TRBJ1-5	NA
CASSAAGGPVSYEQYF	TGTGCCAGCAGCGCCGCAGGGGGACCGGTTAGCTACGAGCAGTACTTC	TRBD1	TRBV5-4	TRBJ2-7	NA
CASLEERNTEAFF	TGTGCCAGTTTAGAGGAAAGGAACACTGAAGCTTTCTTT	NA	TRBV11-1	TRBJ1-1	NA
CASSYSTAGGYQPQHF	TGTGCCAGCAGTTACTCGACGGCAGGGGGGTATCAGCCCCAGCATTTT	TRBD1	TRBV6-6	TRBJ1-5	NA